The present entry profiles one TCR beta chain with its context. This sample stems from a study of T cells after posttransplantation cyclophosphamide. Methotrexate plus calcineurin inhibitor accompanied controls' myeloablative marrow transplants; sampling was 1 year later. The germline CDR1 and CDR2 sequences are SGDLS and YYNGEE. Losses at the gene ends were 6 bases for V and 5 bases for J; bases not matched to a gene: 12. The CDR3 runs to 16 residues. Sequenced by immunoSEQ multiplex PCR; TCRdb stores in-frame clones only, minus some. The sample holds roughly 19,000 clones, around 89% seen once. The source was PBMCs, collected just over 350 days after allogeneic stem cell transplant with calcineurin inhibitor and methotrexate. V and J are TRBV9 and TRBJ2-5; the match to TRBD1 covers 11 bases. This clonotype was sampled from a female patient in her 30s who received an allogeneic stem cell transplant from an unrelated donor, was CMV-positive, and had acute and chronic GVHD. Some T cells here may be from the graft donor. The CDR3 loop is CASTRSGQGEWETQYF. CDR3 bases: TGTGCCAGCACCAGGTCGGGACAGGGGGAGTGGGAGACCCAGTACTTC.